The 27 T cell receptor beta chains below come from one sample, sequenced in a study of vaccination and CD4 T cells after COVID-19. An Oncomine TCR Beta short-read assay was used to sequence the DNA from cultured CD4+ T cells. Via MiXCR, TCRdb re-called the PCR reads, giving one row per CDR3 protein. Among fewer than 20,000 distinct CDR3 sequences listed, just under 30% were seen once. Treatment indicated: approximately nine-day PBMC culture with coronavirus spike peptide pools or control peptides (ViraFEST assay). Their antigens are not known. Sample: cultured CD4+ T cells from blood. The receptors shown here come from a human donor with COVID-19.

This clonotype turned up a few times. The gene calls are TRBV19 and TRBJ1-3; perhaps TRBD1 as D (5 bases). This CDR3 has 17 amino acids. The V gene lost 3 bases and the J gene lost 2 bases, with 17 bases spanning the gap. Looked up from germline, CDR1 is LNHDA and CDR2 is SQIVND (reference sequence). The chain's CDR3 is CASSISGPGRAGNTIYF. The CDR3 nucleotides read TGTGCCAGTAGTATCAGCGGACCAGGGAGGGCTGGAAACACCATATATTTT. Full variable domain (missing parts from reference TRBV19 and TRBJ1-3): DGGITQSPKYLFRKEGQNVTLSCEQNLNHDAMYWYRQDPGQGLRLIYYSQIVNDFQKGDIAEGYSVSREKKESFPLTVTSAQKNPTAFYLCASSISGPGRAGNTIYFGEGSWLTVV.

This clonotype has just one count. The chain recombines TRBV7-2 with TRBJ1-2; no definite D call. Trimming shortened V by 5 bases and J by 7 bases, and 17 bases separated the two germline ends. The CDR3 contains 14 residues. Germline V gives CDR1 SGHTA, CDR2 FQGNSA. The CDR3 spells CASSAVRAGFGYTF. The CDR3 DNA is TGTGCCAGCAGCGCAGTAAGGGCAGGTTTTGGCTACACCTTC. The variable domain in full, completed from reference TRBV7-2 and TRBJ1-2, reads GAGVSQSPSNKVTEKGKDVELRCDPISGHTALYWYRQSLGQGLEFLIYFQGNSAPDKSGLPSDRFSAERTGGSVSTLTIQRTQQEDSAVYLCASSAVRAGFGYTFGSGTRLTVV.

In this sample, this clonotype turned up a few times. The chain employs TRBV6-1 and TRBJ1-2, with D maybe TRBD1 (6 bases). The V and J ends lost 6 bases and 2 bases respectively, with 13 bases between them. CDR3 length equals 14 residues. Germline loops: CDR1 MNHNS, CDR2 SASEGT. This chain's CDR3 is CASRSTGQNYGYTF. CDR3 DNA sequence: TGTGCCAGCAGAAGCACGGGACAAAACTATGGCTACACCTTC.

This clonotype came up a few times. The rearrangement uses TRBV20-1 and TRBJ1-1; possibly TRBD1 for D (5 bases). Germline CDR1 is DFQATT and CDR2 is SNEGSKA (reference sequence). CDR3 size: 15 residues. The V end was cut by 1 base, the J end by 1 base, with 13 bases between. CDR3: CSARAPGGKNTEAFF. The DNA for the CDR3 is TGCAGTGCTAGAGCCCCCGGGGGGAAGAACACTGAAGCTTTCTTT.

The chain is built from TRBV27 and TRBJ2-3, with D possibly being TRBD2 (8 bases). CDR3 size: 15 residues. Between the trimmed V and J ends, which lost 6 bases and 2 bases, there was a span of 15 bases. Germline V gene data show CDR1 as MNHEY and CDR2 as SMNVEV (reference sequence). The DNA for the CDR3 is TGTGCCAGCAGGGGACTAGGGGGCAACACAGATACGCAGTATTTT. Translating gives CASRGLGGNTDTQYF.

V gene TRBV6-1 combines with J gene TRBJ2-7; 9 bases are shared with TRBD1. The V gene end was trimmed by 6 bases and the J gene end by 2 bases; junction bases not matched to a gene: 2. The CDR3 is 13 residues long. Germline CDR1 MNHNS, CDR2 SASEGT. The chain's CDR3 is CASSGTGTYEQYF. The CDR3, as DNA: TGTGCCAGCAGCGGGACAGGGACCTACGAGCAGTACTTC.

V gene TRBV6-1 combines with J gene TRBJ2-7; TRBD1 agrees at 10 bases. Germline CDR1 MNHNS, CDR2 SASEGT. V was pared by 8 bases and J by 3 bases, with 4 bases of the junction left unmatched. The CDR3 covers 13 residues. This chain's CDR3 is CASSTGGVYEQYF. CDR3 coding DNA: TGTGCCAGCTCGACAGGGGGCGTCTACGAGCAGTACTTC.

V usage is TRBV19 and J usage is TRBJ2-7, with 10 bases fitting TRBD1. The V gene end was trimmed by 3 bases and the J gene end by 4 bases; junction bases not matched to a gene: 9. CDR1 is LNHDA and CDR2 is SQIVND in the germline V gene (reference sequence). This CDR3 contains 16 residues. The CDR3 protein is CASSILFGTGEYEQYF. The DNA for the CDR3 is TGTGCCAGTAGTATCCTATTTGGGACAGGGGAGTACGAGCAGTACTTC. Combining the CDR3 with reference TRBV19 and TRBJ2-7 gives the whole variable domain DGGITQSPKYLFRKEGQNVTLSCEQNLNHDAMYWYRQDPGQGLRLIYYSQIVNDFQKGDIAEGYSVSREKKESFPLTVTSAQKNPTAFYLCASSILFGTGEYEQYFGPGTRLTVT.

The chain couples TRBV7-6 to TRBJ1-4, with 8 bases matching TRBD1. Trimming cost V 1 base and J 7 bases; bases outside gene matches: 14. The CDR3 has 18 residues. CDR1 SGHVS and CDR2 FNYEAQ come from the germline V gene. The CDR3 DNA sequence: TGTGCCAGCAGCTTAGTGGGGACAGGACCCTCGGGAGGTGAAAAACTGTTTTTT. Its protein is CASSLVGTGPSGGEKLFF.

In this sample, this clonotype turned up a few times. The rearrangement links TRBV7-9 to TRBJ2-2, with TRBD2 identical over 9 bases. This CDR3 comprises 17 residues. CDR1 is SEHNR and CDR2 is FQNEAQ in the germline V gene (reference sequence). Trimming cost V 0 bases and J 5 bases; bases outside gene matches: 7. The CDR3 DNA sequence: TGTGCCAGCAGCTTAGCGGTGTTAGCGGGGGATACCGGGGAGCTGTTTTTT. This gives the protein CASSLAVLAGDTGELFF.

This clonotype was seen a handful of times. V is TRBV6-5 and J is TRBJ1-5; D gene unclear. The V gene lost 0 bases and the J gene lost 1 base, with 1 base spanning the gap. Looked up from germline, CDR1 is MNHEY and CDR2 is SVGAGI. The CDR3 extends over 13 amino acids. Here the CDR3 reads CASSYSSNQPQHF. The CDR3 nucleotides read TGTGCCAGCAGTTACTCGAGCAATCAGCCCCAGCATTTT.

The J gene is TRBJ2-3, the V gene TRBV15; tentative D call: TRBD2 (6 bases). The CDR3 runs 16 residues. The V gene's germline CDR1 is LNHNV and CDR2 YYDKDF (reference sequence). V was trimmed by 2 bases and J by 0 bases, leaving 12 bases between them. DNA for the CDR3: TGTGCCACCAGCAGACCCGGGACTTCTAGCACAGATACGCAGTATTTT. This sequence encodes CATSRPGTSSTDTQYF.

This rearrangement joins TRBV7-3 to TRBJ1-2; 8 bases line up with TRBD1. The CDR3 covers 13 residues. The germline gives CDR1 SGHTA, CDR2 FQGTGA. The V and J ends lost 4 bases and 8 bases, in that order; junction bases with no gene match: 6. This CDR3 reads CASSSFAGGGYTF. The CDR3 nucleotides are TGTGCCAGCAGCTCCTTTGCAGGGGGCGGCTACACCTTC.

The V call is TRBV7-2, the J call TRBJ2-7; 8 nucleotides align to TRBD2. The CDR3 contains 14 residues. Germline assignment: CDR1 SGHTA and CDR2 FQGNSA. The V gene end was trimmed by 3 bases and the J gene end by 0 bases; junction bases not matched to a gene: 1. The CDR3 sequence: CASSFSGTSYEQYF. As DNA, the CDR3 is TGTGCCAGCAGCTTTAGCGGGACCTCCTACGAGCAGTACTTC.

This clonotype was observed a handful of times. The gene calls are TRBV7-8 and TRBJ1-1; D gene unclear. Deletions cut 5 bases from V and 0 bases from J, with 16 bases between. CDR3 length: 16 residues. Germline CDR1 and CDR2: SGHVS and FQNEAQ. The CDR3 nucleotides read TGTGCCAGCAGCCCTTTAGGACCGTCGGTGAACACTGAAGCTTTCTTT. As protein: CASSPLGPSVNTEAFF.

This clonotype appeared a few times. The rearrangement uses TRBV7-2 and TRBJ1-1; D perhaps matches TRBD1 (6 bases). Trimming removed 6 bases from V and 5 bases from J, with 22 bases in between. The CDR3 is 16 residues long. Germline V CDR1 and CDR2: SGHTA, FQGNSA. CDR3 sequence reads: CASSPQGPGAGTEAFF. The DNA for the CDR3 is TGTGCCAGCAGTCCCCAGGGCCCGGGGGCTGGGACTGAAGCTTTCTTT.

V usage is TRBV5-8 and J usage is TRBJ1-5; D ambiguous. Germline lookup yields CDR1 SGHTS and CDR2 YDEGEE. Trimming took 5 bases from V and 3 from J, leaving 15 bases between them. The CDR3 length is 15 residues. The CDR3 protein is CASSSGSAHNQPQHF. The CDR3 bases are TGTGCCAGCAGTTCAGGCAGCGCCCACAATCAGCCCCAGCATTTT.

This clonotype was seen more than once but under ten times. This chain joins TRBV20-1 and TRBJ2-2; 8 nucleotides match TRBD1. Germline loops: CDR1 DFQATT, CDR2 SNEGSKA (reference sequence). The CDR3 has 15 residues. After removal of 3 bases from V and 6 bases from J, the junction contained 9 bases not matched to a gene. CDR3 amino acids: CSASRRQGASGELFF. CDR3 in DNA: TGCAGTGCTAGTCGGAGGCAGGGGGCCTCCGGGGAGCTGTTTTTT.

This clonotype was seen a handful of times. The rearrangement uses TRBV4-3 and TRBJ2-1; 7 bases agree with TRBD2. J was trimmed by 5 bases and V by 4 bases; bases with no gene match: 8. CDR3 length: 15 amino acids. CDR1 and CDR2 from the germline V gene are LGHNA and YSLEER. The CDR3, as DNA: TGCGCCAGCAGCCTTTGGGCGGGGGTCAACAATGAGCAGTTCTTC. Its protein product is CASSLWAGVNNEQFF.

The chain uses TRBV12-3 or TRBV12-4 and TRBJ2-3, with TRBD2 identical over 7 bases. Trimming cost V 3 bases and J 3 bases; bases outside gene matches: 6. The CDR3 spans 15 residues. CDR3 region: CASSFGGSGTDTQYF. The DNA for the CDR3 is TGTGCCAGCAGTTTCGGGGGGTCCGGAACAGATACGCAGTATTTT.

This clonotype is medium-sized within its sample. V usage is TRBV27 and J usage is TRBJ2-5; 13 nucleotides align to TRBD2. CDR1 and CDR2 (germline): MNHEY, SMNVEV (reference sequence). This CDR3 spans 16 amino acids. The V gene end was trimmed by 6 bases and the J gene end by 5 bases; junction bases not matched to a gene: 9. The CDR3 DNA reads as TGTGCCAGCAGCTCCATACTAGCGGGGGGGAGGGAGACCCAGTACTTC. It yields the protein CASSSILAGGRETQYF.

This chain links TRBV20-1 with TRBJ2-7; tentatively, D is TRBD1 (6 bases). With 3 bases removed from V and 3 bases from J, the gap between germline ends came to 18 bases. The CDR3 covers 15 residues. The V gene's germline CDR1 is DFQATT and CDR2 SNEGSKA (reference sequence). The CDR3 loop is CSASSPRGDFYEQYF. CDR3 nucleotides: TGCAGTGCTAGTTCTCCCAGGGGCGATTTCTACGAGCAGTACTTC.

The table lists this clonotype with a few counts. The chain employs TRBV20-1 and TRBJ1-6; D unresolved. The V gene lost 5 bases and the J gene lost 9 bases, with 17 bases spanning the gap. CDR3 length equals 14 residues. CDR1 is DFQATT and CDR2 is SNEGSKA in the germline V gene (reference sequence). The chain's CDR3 is CSAPEGQIRSPLHF. CDR3 sequence (DNA): TGCAGTGCTCCCGAAGGGCAGATCCGTTCACCCCTCCACTTT.

This clonotype was detected only a few times. The rearrangement uses TRBV6-1 and TRBJ2-3; D call uncertain. CDR3 size: 12 residues. Trimming left V 6 bases short and J 4 bases short, with 8 bases between. Germline V gene lookup returns CDR1 MNHNS and CDR2 SASEGT. In nucleotides, the CDR3 is TGTGCCAGCAGGACTGTCGCAGATACGCAGTATTTT. Translated, it gives CASRTVADTQYF.

This clonotype turned up a few times. V is TRBV12-3 or TRBV12-4 and J is TRBJ2-1, with TRBD2 matching 10 bases. V shed 7 bases and J 8 bases; nucleotides not matched to a gene: 14. The CDR3 runs to 16 residues. In DNA form, the CDR3 reads TGTGCCAGCACCCTCCTACTAGCGGGGCTTCTACATGAGCAGTTCTTC. Translation: CASTLLLAGLLHEQFF.

The chain links TRBV5-4 to TRBJ2-3; TRBD1 agrees at 9 bases. The length of the CDR3 is 17 residues. V lost 4 bases to trimming and J lost 3 bases; unmatched junction nucleotides: 12. The germline V gene encodes CDR1 SGHNT and CDR2 YYREEE (reference sequence). CDR3 nucleotides: TGTGCCAGCAGCCCACGAGAGGGGACAGGGAGAACAGATACGCAGTATTTT. Translated, it gives CASSPREGTGRTDTQYF.

In its sample, this clonotype was seen a few times. The rearrangement uses TRBV21-1 and TRBJ2-7; the table's D call TRBD1 went unverified against the DNA. TRBV21-1 is designated a pseudogene. This CDR3 spans 15 amino acids. The CDR3 region is CASSLQTGRFNEQYF. CDR3 DNA: TGTGCCAGCAGCCTCCAGACAGGGAGGTTCAACGAGCAGTACTTC.